The 2 T cell receptor beta chains below were found in one sample sequenced in a study of metastatic and nonmetastatic thyroid tumors. No patient had received any treatment before thyroid surgery. TCRdb recomputed clones from the PCR reads via MiXCR. The sample has 20,000 to 25,000 clones, 20% seen once. The sample was adjacent normal tissue. These receptors all come from a female donor with papillary thyroid cancer or a benign thyroid nodule (not recorded which). Some clones in this sample may be carry-over from other donors' samples.

This sequence joins TRBV7-9 and TRBJ1-1; maybe TRBD1 (5 bases). This CDR3 comprises 13 residues. From germline, CDR1 is SEHNR and CDR2 FQNEAQ (reference sequence). With 5 bases removed from V and 1 base from J, the gap between germline ends came to 8 bases. CDR3 region: CASSMGPNTEAFF. CDR3 nucleotide sequence: TGTGCCAGCAGCATGGGGCCGAACACTGAAGCTTTCTTT.

This chain connects TRBV19 to TRBJ2-6, with D uncertain. This CDR3 has 18 amino acids. Trimming left V 8 bases short and J 6 bases short, with 26 bases between. Germline V gives CDR1 LNHDA, CDR2 SQIVND (reference sequence). The CDR3 sequence is CASHGASPGRCEANVLTF. The CDR3, as DNA: TGTGCCAGTCACGGCGCGTCCCCCGGTCGTTGTGAGGCCAACGTCCTGACTTTC.